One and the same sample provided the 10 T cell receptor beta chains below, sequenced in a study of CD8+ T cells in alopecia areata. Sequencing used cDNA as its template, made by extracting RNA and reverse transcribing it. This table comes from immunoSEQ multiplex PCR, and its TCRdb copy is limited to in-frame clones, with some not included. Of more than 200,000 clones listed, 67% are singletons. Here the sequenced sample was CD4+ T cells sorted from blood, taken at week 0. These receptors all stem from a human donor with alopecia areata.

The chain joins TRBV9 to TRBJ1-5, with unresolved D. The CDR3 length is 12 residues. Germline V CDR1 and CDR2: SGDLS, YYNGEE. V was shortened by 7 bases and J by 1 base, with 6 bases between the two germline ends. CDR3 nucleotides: TGTGCCAGCGGACGGAGCAATCAGCCCCAGCATTTT. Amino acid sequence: CASGRSNQPQHF.

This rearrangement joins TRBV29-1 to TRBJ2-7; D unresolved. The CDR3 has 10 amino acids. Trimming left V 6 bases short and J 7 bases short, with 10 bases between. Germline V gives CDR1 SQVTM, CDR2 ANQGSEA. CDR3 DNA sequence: TGCAGCGTCTTGAAGGGTGAGCAGTACTTC. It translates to CSVLKGEQYF.

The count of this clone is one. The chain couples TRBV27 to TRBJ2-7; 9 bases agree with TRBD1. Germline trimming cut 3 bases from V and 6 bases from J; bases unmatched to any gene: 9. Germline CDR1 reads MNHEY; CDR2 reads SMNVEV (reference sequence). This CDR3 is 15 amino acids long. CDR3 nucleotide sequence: TGTGCCAGCAGTTTTGGCGGGACAGGGCAATTCGAGCAGTACTTC. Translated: CASSFGGTGQFEQYF.

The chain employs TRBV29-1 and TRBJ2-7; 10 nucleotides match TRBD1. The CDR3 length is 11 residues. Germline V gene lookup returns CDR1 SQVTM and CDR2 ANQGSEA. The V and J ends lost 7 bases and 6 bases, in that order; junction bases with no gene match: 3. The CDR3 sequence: CSGQGAGEQYF. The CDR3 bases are TGCAGCGGACAGGGGGCTGGCGAGCAGTACTTC.

CDR3 sequence (DNA): TGTGCCTGGAGGGTGGGGAACACCGGGGAGCTGTTTTTT. Translating gives CAWRVGNTGELFF. This chain connects TRBV30 to TRBJ2-2, with D unclear. The germline V and J ends were trimmed by 3 bases and 1 base, with 6 bases remaining between them. This CDR3 comprises 13 residues. Germline V gene sequence: CDR1 GTSNPN, CDR2 SVGIG (reference sequence).

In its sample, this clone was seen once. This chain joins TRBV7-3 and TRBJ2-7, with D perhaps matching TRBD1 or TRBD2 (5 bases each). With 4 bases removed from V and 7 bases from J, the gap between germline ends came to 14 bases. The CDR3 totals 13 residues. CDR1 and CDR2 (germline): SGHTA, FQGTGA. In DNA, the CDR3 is TGTGCCAGCAGCTCCCCGGGACGGCTGGAGCAGTACTTC. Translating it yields CASSSPGRLEQYF.

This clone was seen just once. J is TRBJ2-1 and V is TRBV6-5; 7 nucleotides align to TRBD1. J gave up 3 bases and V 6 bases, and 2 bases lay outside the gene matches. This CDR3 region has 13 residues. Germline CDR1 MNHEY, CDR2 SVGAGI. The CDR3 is CASSRQGYNEQFF. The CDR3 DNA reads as TGTGCCAGCAGCCGACAGGGCTACAATGAGCAGTTCTTC.

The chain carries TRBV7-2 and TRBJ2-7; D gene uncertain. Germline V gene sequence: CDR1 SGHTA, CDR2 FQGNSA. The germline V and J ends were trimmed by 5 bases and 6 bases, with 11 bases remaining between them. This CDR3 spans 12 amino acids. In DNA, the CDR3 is TGTGCCAGCAGCCCGGGTCGGGTCGAGCAGTACTTC. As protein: CASSPGRVEQYF.

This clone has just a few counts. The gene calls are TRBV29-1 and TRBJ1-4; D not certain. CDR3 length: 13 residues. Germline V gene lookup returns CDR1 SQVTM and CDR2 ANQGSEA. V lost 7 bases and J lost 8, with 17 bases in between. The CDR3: CSANKRGKEKLFF. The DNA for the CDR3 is TGCAGCGCCAATAAACGAGGGAAGGAAAAACTGTTTTTT.

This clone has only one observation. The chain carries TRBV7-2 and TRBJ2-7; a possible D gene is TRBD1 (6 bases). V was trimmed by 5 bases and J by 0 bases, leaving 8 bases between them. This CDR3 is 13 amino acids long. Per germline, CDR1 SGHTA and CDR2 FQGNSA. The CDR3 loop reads CASSIQGSYEQYF. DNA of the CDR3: TGTGCCAGCAGCATACAGGGCTCCTACGAGCAGTACTTC.